What follows are 24 T cell receptor beta chains derived from one specimen sequenced in a study of T cell responses to AZD1222 COVID-19 vaccine. Data came from immunoSEQ multiplex PCR; TCRdb stores just in-frame clones and leaves some out. The sample comprises over 100,000 clones, over 70% of which are singletons, and around 9% rests with the top ten. The material was peripheral blood, obtained on day 0 of AZD1222 vaccination. The receptors shown here come from an adult in good health.

The CDR3 nucleotides read TGTGCCAGCAGTTACCTGACAGGCTATGGCTACACCTTC. This sequence encodes CASSYLTGYGYTF. The V gene is TRBV6-2 or TRBV6-3, the J gene TRBJ1-2; a possible D gene is TRBD1 (6 bases). The germline gives CDR1 MNHEY, CDR2 SVGEGT. There are 13 residues in the CDR3. V lost 2 bases to trimming and J lost 4 bases, with 8 bases between them.

The chain is built from TRBV6-2 or TRBV6-3 and TRBJ2-7, with 11 bases fitting TRBD2. From germline, CDR1 is MNHEY and CDR2 SVGEGT. J gave up 0 bases and V 6 bases, and 4 bases lay outside the gene matches. The CDR3 spans 15 residues. The DNA for the CDR3 is TGTGCCAGCAGCCGTACTAGCGGGAGCTCCTACGAGCAGTACTTC. It is translated as CASSRTSGSSYEQYF.

This chain uses TRBV5-1 with TRBJ2-3; 11 bases match TRBD2. This CDR3 is 16 amino acids long. CDR1 and CDR2 (germline): SGHRS, YFSETQ. The trim removed 4 bases at V and 2 bases at J, leaving 6 bases unmatched. The CDR3 DNA reads TGCGCCAGCAGCCTCCAGACTAGCGGGATCACAGATACGCAGTATTTT. It encodes CASSLQTSGITDTQYF. Combining the CDR3 with reference TRBV5-1 and TRBJ2-3 gives the whole variable domain KAGVTQTPRYLIKTRGQQVTLSCSPISGHRSVSWYQQTPGQGLQFLFEYFSETQRNKGNFPGRFSGRQFSNSRSEMNVSTLELGDSALYLCASSLQTSGITDTQYFGPGTRLTVL.

The rearrangement joins TRBV11-2 to TRBJ2-3; D tentatively reads TRBD1 or TRBD2 (6 bases each). The CDR3 runs 16 residues. Germline-derived CDR1 and CDR2 are SGHAT and FQNNGV. Trimming cost V 2 bases and J 6 bases, with 18 bases left between them. The CDR3 sequence: CASSLRPRGGGDTQYF. The DNA of the CDR3 is TGTGCCAGCAGCTTACGGCCCAGGGGAGGCGGGGATACGCAGTATTTT.

This chain joins TRBV7-9 and TRBJ1-3; possibly TRBD1 for D (6 bases). Trimming pared 4 bases from V and 0 bases from J, leaving 16 bases between. CDR3 length equals 17 residues. CDR1 and CDR2 from the germline V gene are SEHNR and FQNEAQ (reference sequence). The CDR3 reads CASSSPRGELSGNTIYF. Here the CDR3 DNA reads TGTGCCAGCAGCTCCCCTAGGGGGGAGCTCTCTGGAAACACCATATATTTT.

The chain joins TRBV6-5 to TRBJ1-5; D not certain. The germline V and J ends were trimmed by 6 bases and 11 bases, with 11 bases remaining between them. The length of the CDR3 is 11 residues. From germline, CDR1 is MNHEY and CDR2 SVGAGI. The CDR3 region is CASRVLPTQHF. As DNA, the CDR3 is TGTGCCAGCAGGGTTCTCCCCACCCAGCATTTT.

The gene calls are TRBV4-3 and TRBJ1-2, with 7 bases that match TRBD1. The length of the CDR3 is 15 residues. The V and J ends lost 0 bases and 2 bases, in that order; junction bases with no gene match: 3. Per germline, CDR1 LGHNA and CDR2 YSLEER. The CDR3 region is CASSQDRGANYGYTF. CDR3 bases: TGCGCCAGCAGCCAAGACAGGGGGGCCAACTATGGCTACACCTTC.

The chain has TRBV28 and TRBJ2-3, with D possibly being TRBD1 (7 bases). V lost 4 bases, J lost 1 base, and 21 bases lay in between. CDR3 length equals 18 residues. Germline loops: CDR1 MDHEN, CDR2 SYDVKM. CDR3 amino acids: CASSSAALDREGTDTQYF. In DNA, the CDR3 is TGTGCCAGCAGTTCCGCCGCTCTTGACAGGGAGGGCACAGATACGCAGTATTTT.

The chain links TRBV4-2 to TRBJ2-1, with D unresolved. CDR3 length: 17 amino acids. Trimming cost V 2 bases and J 0 bases, with 14 bases left between them. Germline CDR1 reads LGHNA; CDR2 reads YNFKEQ. CDR3 sequence (DNA): TGTGCCAGCAGCCAACCACAAGGCGGTAGCTCCTACAATGAGCAGTTCTTC. Translation: CASSQPQGGSSYNEQFF.

Only one count was recorded for this clone. The chain is built from TRBV6-5 and TRBJ2-7, with 9 bases that match TRBD2. Germline V gene sequence: CDR1 MNHEY, CDR2 SVGAGI. Trimming took 8 bases from V and 3 from J; bases not matched to a gene: 8. CDR3 length: 14 residues. CDR3 DNA sequence: TGTGCCAGCGGACCTTTAGCGGGGGTCTACGAGCAGTACTTC. Translating it yields CASGPLAGVYEQYF.

This chain links TRBV6-5 with TRBJ2-3; D is unresolved. There are 13 residues in the CDR3. Germline V gives CDR1 MNHEY, CDR2 SVGAGI. The V gene lost 7 bases and the J gene lost 3 bases, with 11 bases spanning the gap. CDR3 bases: TGTGCCAGCATGAAGGTTTTGACAGATACGCAGTATTTT. Its translation is CASMKVLTDTQYF.

The chain combines TRBV18 with TRBJ2-3; the D gene could be TRBD1 or TRBD2 (5 bases each). The ends were cut back, 5 bases at V and 2 bases at J, with 8 bases in the middle. CDR1 and CDR2 from the germline V gene are KGHSH and LQKENI. There are 13 residues in the CDR3. The CDR3 is CASSEGITDTQYF. Written as DNA, the CDR3 is TGTGCCAGCTCAGAGGGGATCACAGATACGCAGTATTTT.

The chain joins TRBV12-3 or TRBV12-4 to TRBJ1-2, with D possibly matching TRBD1 (5 bases). The CDR3 has 11 residues. V lost 6 bases and J 8 bases, leaving 10 bases between the germline ends. Here the CDR3 DNA reads TGTGCCAGCAGGTGGGGGTCAGGCTACACCTTC. Translation gives CASRWGSGYTF.

The V call is TRBV7-8, the J call TRBJ2-1, with D maybe TRBD1 (5 bases). CDR1 is SGHVS and CDR2 is FQNEAQ in the germline V gene. CDR3 size: 14 residues. V lost 0 bases and J lost 7, with 10 bases in between. In nucleotides, the CDR3 is TGTGCCAGCAGCTTAGCTCCGACAGATAATGAGCAGTTCTTC. The encoded protein is CASSLAPTDNEQFF.

V and J are TRBV25-1 and TRBJ2-5, with 13 bases matching TRBD2. The CDR3 is 14 residues long. Germline CDR1 and CDR2: MGHDK and SYGVNS. J gave up 3 bases and V 8 bases, and 3 bases lay outside the gene matches. For the CDR3, the DNA is TGTGCCAGCTCGACTAGCGGGAGGAAAGAGACCCAGTACTTC. Its protein product is CASSTSGRKETQYF.

The chain is built from TRBV6-5 and TRBJ1-4; unclear D gene. Looked up from germline, CDR1 is MNHEY and CDR2 is SVGAGI. Trimming removed 5 bases at V and 4 bases at J, with 11 bases between. The length of the CDR3 is 14 residues. In DNA form, the CDR3 reads TGTGCCAGCAGTATCCGGGAGCTTAATGAAAAACTGTTTTTT. Its translation: CASSIRELNEKLFF.

The chain uses TRBV4-2 and TRBJ1-3; TRBD1 aligns across 9 bases. Germline-derived CDR1 and CDR2 are LGHNA and YNFKEQ. With V trimmed by 4 bases and J by 0 bases, 13 bases remained unmatched. The CDR3 totals 19 residues. The CDR3 nucleotides read TGTGCCAGCAGCCTAGGGACAGGGAGAAAAGAGGTCTCTGGAAACACCATATATTTT. Translated: CASSLGTGRKEVSGNTIYF.

This clone came up a few times. The CDR3 region has the DNA TGTGCCAGCAGTGACCCGGGACTAGCGATTTACGAGCAGTACTTC. This gives the protein CASSDPGLAIYEQYF. V gene TRBV6-2 or TRBV6-3 combines with J gene TRBJ2-7, with TRBD2 matching over 10 bases. The junction had 8 bases not matched to a gene; V was cut back by 5 bases and J by 4 bases. Germline loops: CDR1 MNHEY, CDR2 SVGEGT. This CDR3 is 15 amino acids long.

The V and J genes are TRBV9 and TRBJ1-6; D is ambiguous. Trimming left V 8 bases short and J 2 bases short, with 8 bases between. The CDR3 is 13 residues long. The germline V gene has CDR1 SGDLS and CDR2 YYNGEE. The CDR3 nucleotides are TGTGCCAGTCAGGATACCTATAATTCACCCCTCCACTTT. Translation gives CASQDTYNSPLHF.

V and J are TRBV5-4 and TRBJ1-5; 8 bases fit TRBD1. Germline loops: CDR1 SGHNT, CDR2 YYREEE (reference sequence). V trimming: 2 bases; J trimming: 2 bases; junction bases outside the gene matches: 6. CDR3 size: 16 residues. The CDR3 DNA follows: TGTGCCAGCAGCTTCTCAGGGGGCGCCGGCAATCAGCCCCAGCATTTT. Its protein is CASSFSGGAGNQPQHF.

A single count supports this clone. This chain joins TRBV18 and TRBJ2-5; 10 bases agree with TRBD2. Germline CDR1 is KGHSH and CDR2 is LQKENI. The CDR3 runs 15 residues. V lost 2 bases and J lost 3; bases outside the gene matches: 3. The CDR3 protein is CASSPTLAGEETQYF. The CDR3 DNA is TGTGCCAGCTCACCAACCCTAGCGGGGGAAGAGACCCAGTACTTC. Looking up the rest from reference TRBV18 and TRBJ2-5 gives the full variable domain: NAGVMQNPRHLVRRRGQEARLRCSPMKGHSHVYWYRQLPEEGLKFMVYLQKENIIDESGMPKERFSAEFPKEGPSILRIQQVVRGDSAAYFCASSPTLAGEETQYFGPGTRLLVL.

The chain joins TRBV18 to TRBJ2-7; D gene unclear. The CDR3 covers 17 residues. The ends were cut back, 3 bases at V and 0 bases at J, with 18 bases in the middle. Germline V gene data show CDR1 as KGHSH and CDR2 as LQKENI. The CDR3 nucleotides read TGTGCCAGCTCACCTTACTTTTACGGCCAGAGCTCCTACGAGCAGTACTTC. This codes for CASSPYFYGQSSYEQYF.

The genes are TRBV19 and TRBJ2-2; TRBD2 is a possible D gene (5 bases). Germline loops: CDR1 LNHDA, CDR2 SQIVND (reference sequence). The CDR3 has 16 amino acids. The germline V and J ends were trimmed by 7 bases and 7 bases, with 22 bases remaining between them. The CDR3 sequence is CASTPPTRGLVGELFF. The DNA of the CDR3 is TGTGCCAGTACTCCCCCAACGAGAGGGCTCGTCGGGGAGCTGTTTTTT. Combining the CDR3 with reference TRBV19 and TRBJ2-2 gives the whole variable domain DGGITQSPKYLFRKEGQNVTLSCEQNLNHDAMYWYRQDPGQGLRLIYYSQIVNDFQKGDIAEGYSVSREKKESFPLTVTSAQKNPTAFYLCASTPPTRGLVGELFFGEGSRLTVL.

V is TRBV19 and J is TRBJ2-2; weak D call: TRBD2 (6 bases). The germline V gene has CDR1 LNHDA and CDR2 SQIVND (reference sequence). Trimming removed 6 bases from V and 5 bases from J, with 19 bases in between. CDR3 length: 16 amino acids. In nucleotides, the CDR3 is TGTGCCAGTAGGCCTGGCCATAGCGGAGATACCGGGGAGCTGTTTTTT. Translating it yields CASRPGHSGDTGELFF.